The T cell receptor beta chain under discussion was sequenced for a study of T cells after yellow fever vaccination. The germline CDR1 and CDR2 sequences are PRHDT and FYEKMQ (reference sequence). The CDR3 spans 15 residues. Trimming cost V 5 bases and J 1 base; bases outside gene matches: 5. TCRdb processed the 5' RACE reads anew with MiXCR; each CDR3 protein has one entry. In the table there are hundreds of thousands of distinct CDR3 sequences, roughly 13% of which are singletons. This clonotype was recorded many times. Sequencing used PBMCs, obtained on the day of the yellow fever booster vaccination. The receptor was isolated from a man aged 25-45 years who received the YFV17D yellow fever vaccine. J is TRBJ1-1 and V is TRBV13, with 9 bases that match TRBD1. CDR3 amino acids: CASSQTGGGNTEAFF. The CDR3 DNA sequence: TGTGCCAGCAGCCAGACAGGGGGTGGGAACACTGAAGCTTTCTTT.